The source of this TCR beta chain is a study of CD8 T cells in ankylosing spondylitis. Study-level points and caveats: Relatively scarce in peripheral blood, disease-linked clones were CD8+. Several highly homologous variants formed a TCR beta motif that appeared characteristic of ankylosing spondylitis blood. Earlier reports found some motif variants in synovial fluid and blood in reactive arthritis.

The CDR3 totals 16 residues. Trimming removed 4 bases at V and 0 bases at J, with 15 bases between. Per the germline V gene, CDR1 is SNHLY and CDR2 is FYNNEI. A few counts support this clonotype. The antigen is undetermined. Quantitative 5'-RACE with molecular barcodes was used to make the TCR beta libraries. TCRdb re-analysed the 5' RACE reads in MiXCR, keeping a single row per CDR3 protein. The table includes more than 300,000 distinct CDR3 sequences, about 9.9% detected once. The chain uses TRBV2 and TRBJ1-1; D uncertain. Sequencing input: blood, either unsorted or a sorted T cell fraction (not recorded which). The clonotype was recovered from a female donor with ankylosing spondylitis or in good health (not recorded which). As DNA, the CDR3 is TGTGCCAGCAGTGGGTCCCGGCAGAACATGAACACTGAAGCTTTCTTT. Translating it yields CASSGSRQNMNTEAFF.